A selection of T cell receptor beta chains follows, all from one sample in a study of T-cell reconstitution after alpha-beta-depleted transplantation in children. TCRdb itself ran the PCR reads through MiXCR, one entry per CDR3 protein. The sample has approximately 240,000 distinct CDR3 sequences, approximately 9.5% seen once. Specimen: PBMCs from the stem cell graft donor, collected from the stem cell graft. These receptors came from a human donor who donated a stem cell graft to a child with acute lymphoblastic leukemia. Each CDR3 is given with its conserved first and last residue. The D gene is left open where the match is weak. The listing skips clone size in some rows; elsewhere it reads once, few, many or a size class.

13 | . | TRBJ2-7 | . | TRBV5-5 | TGTGCCAGCAGCTTCGGACGGGCCTACGAGCAGTACTTC | CASSFGRAYEQYF
13 | . | TRBJ1-1 | few | TRBV6-2/TRBV6-3 | TGTGCCAGCCAAACAGGGACCTACACTGAAGCTTTCTTT | CASQTGTYTEAFF
13 | . | TRBJ2-5 | many | TRBV29-1 | TGCAGCGTTGATAGGCCCGGCCAAGAGACCCAGTACTTC | CSVDRPGQETQYF
14 | . | TRBJ2-2 | . | TRBV5-1 | TGCGCCAGCAGCTTGAGGCAGGACACCGGGGAGCTGTTTTTT | CASSLRQDTGELFF
15 | . | TRBJ2-7 | few | TRBV5-6 | TGTGCCAGCAGCTTGTTTTCGGGGACAAACAACGAGCAGTACTTC | CASSLFSGTNNEQYF
17 | TRBD1 | TRBJ2-1 | . | TRBV7-2 | TGTGCCAGCACCGAAAGGCCGCCGGGACAGTTGTACAATGAGCAGTTCTTC | CASTERPPGQLYNEQFF
12 | . | TRBJ1-4 | few | TRBV6-5 | TGTGCCAGCGGCACCAGTGGTGAAAAACTGTTTTTT | CASGTSGEKLFF
12 | . | TRBJ2-1 | many | TRBV4-2 | TGTGCCAGCAGCCAAGAGGGGAATGAGCAGTTCTTC | CASSQEGNEQFF
15 | TRBD2 | TRBJ2-1 | few | TRBV30 | TGTGCCTGGGTTAGCGGGGGGAGCTCCTACAATGAGCAGTTCTTC | CAWVSGGSSYNEQFF
15 | . | TRBJ1-6 | . | TRBV6-2/TRBV6-3 | TGTGCCAGCGGCCCGGGTGGAGGGGTTAATTCACCCCTCCACTTT | CASGPGGGVNSPLHF
13 | TRBD1 | TRBJ2-4 | . | TRBV20-1 | TGCAGTGCTACAAGGGACAGTCAAAGTATTCAGTACTTC | CSATRDSQSIQYF
16 | . | TRBJ1-1 | . | TRBV18 | TGTGCCAGCTCACCATCCTCGAATTCGCGGGGGACTGAAGCTTTCTTT | CASSPSSNSRGTEAFF
12 | . | TRBJ1-2 | few | TRBV4-1 | TGCGCCAGCAGCCAAGATACGGTGGGCTACACCTTC | CASSQDTVGYTF
15 | . | TRBJ2-5 | few | TRBV27 | TGTGCCAGCAGTTTAATCGGGGGATTCCCAGAGACCCAGTACTTC | CASSLIGGFPETQYF
15 | . | TRBJ1-6 | few | TRBV4-1 | TGCGCCAGCAGCCAAGATACAGGAGCGAATTCACCCCTCCACTTT | CASSQDTGANSPLHF
12 | TRBD1 | TRBJ1-1 | many | TRBV6-1 | TGTGCCAGCGGGGGACAGGGCTTCGGAGCTTTCTTT | CASGGQGFGAFF
13 | TRBD1 | TRBJ1-5 | many | TRBV20-1 | TGCAGTGCAAAAGGACAGGTTAATCAGCCCCAGCATTTT | CSAKGQVNQPQHF
18 | TRBD1 | TRBJ1-2 | many | TRBV24-1 | TGTGCCACCAGTGATTTGCGGTACAGGGGGCTTGGGGGTTATGGCTACACCTTC | CATSDLRYRGLGGYGYTF
16 | TRBD2 | TRBJ2-2 | many | TRBV19 | TGTGCCAGTAGTATTCGGGGGGGCGCTTTCTCCGGGGAGCTGTTTTTT | CASSIRGGAFSGELFF
19 | . | TRBJ2-1 | few | TRBV29-1 | TGCAGCGTTGAAGTTCTTGGGACGGACAGCGAAAGCTCCTACAATGAGCAGTTCTTC | CSVEVLGTDSESSYNEQFF
15 | TRBD1 | TRBJ2-7 | few | TRBV3-1 | TGTGCCAGCAGCCAGGCCGGGACAGGGCTCCATCGGCAGTACTTC | CASSQAGTGLHRQYF
17 | . | TRBJ1-1 | many | TRBV10-3 | TGTGCCATCAGCCCCCCCCTCAGGGGAACCGGGCGGGCTGAAGCTTTCTTT | CAISPPLRGTGRAEAFF
12 | . | TRBJ1-2 | . | TRBV20-1 | TGCAGTGCTGCACACCCGGCTTATGGCTACACCTTC | CSAAHPAYGYTF
15 | TRBD2 | TRBJ2-1 | many | TRBV30 | TGTGCCTGGGGAAAACCGGGACTACGCCACAATGAGCAGTTCTTC | CAWGKPGLRHNEQFF
16 | TRBD2 | TRBJ2-1 | many | TRBV20-1 | TGCAGTGCTAGAGAGGAGGCGGGGGGCTCCTACAATGAGCAGTTCTTC | CSAREEAGGSYNEQFF
14 | . | TRBJ1-6 | . | TRBV25-1 | TGTGCCAGCAGTGCACTTGGGGAGTGGTCACCCCTCCACTTT | CASSALGEWSPLHF
14 | . | TRBJ1-2 | . | TRBV2 | TGTGCCAGCAGTGAGCGGTCTGCCTCCTATGGCTACACCTTC | CASSERSASYGYTF
15 | . | TRBJ2-3 | many | TRBV6-1 | TGTGCCAGCAGCCCGCGGGGCCATAGCACAGATACGCAGTATTTT | CASSPRGHSTDTQYF
13 | . | TRBJ2-5 | . | TRBV6-2/TRBV6-3 | TGTGCCAGCGTCCCCAGGGGGGAAGAGACCCAGTACTTC | CASVPRGEETQYF